The TCR beta chain under discussion was sequenced for a study of shared clonotypes between healthy human individuals. Study outcomes and limitations: Several donors shared around 5% of their naive CD4 clonotypes.

The authors distributed each subset's genomic DNA evenly over several immunoSEQ plates. The DNA input per sorted-subset replicate PCR was about 0.2 ug, corresponding to some 30,000 T cell genomes. TCRdb keeps only in-frame clones here, not all; method: immunoSEQ multiplex PCR. The table shows about 2.2 million clones, with approximately 92% occurring only once. Comment on this clone: Its antigen is unidentified.

Naive CD8 populations comprised CD45RO-negative cells positively selected for CCR7, excluding terminally differentiated effector memory CD45RA+ cells. Every donor was a Caucasian adult from Nashville, Tennessee. The CDR3 runs to 14 residues. V was cut by 6 bases and J by 9 bases, with 21 bases left in between. Looked up from germline, CDR1 is SEHNR and CDR2 is FQNEAQ (reference sequence). Sequenced: naive CD8+ T cells from PBMCs. This clonotype was sampled from a man younger than 35 in good health. Some clones in this sample may be carry-over from other donors' samples. The chain has TRBV7-9 and TRBJ2-7; maybe TRBD1 (6 bases). The CDR3 is CASSLVEDPRGQYF. The CDR3 DNA reads TGTGCCAGCAGTCTAGTGGAGGACCCCAGGGGGCAGTACTTC.